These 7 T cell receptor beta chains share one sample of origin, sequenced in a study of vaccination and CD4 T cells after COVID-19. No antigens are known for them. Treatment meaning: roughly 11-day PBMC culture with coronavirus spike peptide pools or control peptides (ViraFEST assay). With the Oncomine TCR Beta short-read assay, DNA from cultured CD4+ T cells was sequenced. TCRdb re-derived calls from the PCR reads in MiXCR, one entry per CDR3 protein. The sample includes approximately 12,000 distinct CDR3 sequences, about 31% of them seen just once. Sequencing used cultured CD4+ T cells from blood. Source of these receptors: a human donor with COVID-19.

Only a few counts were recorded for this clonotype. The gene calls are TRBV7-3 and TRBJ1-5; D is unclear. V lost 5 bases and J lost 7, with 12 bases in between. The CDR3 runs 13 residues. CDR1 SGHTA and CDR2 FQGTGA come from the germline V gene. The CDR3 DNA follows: TGTGCCAGCAGCCTCCAGACGGGACAGCCCCAGCATTTT. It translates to CASSLQTGQPQHF. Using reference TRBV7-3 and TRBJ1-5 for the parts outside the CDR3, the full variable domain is GAGVSQTPSNKVTEKGKYVELRCDPISGHTALYWYRQSLGQGPEFLIYFQGTGAADDSGLPNDRFFAVRPEGSVSTLKIQRTERGDSAVYLCASSLQTGQPQHFGDGTRLSIL.

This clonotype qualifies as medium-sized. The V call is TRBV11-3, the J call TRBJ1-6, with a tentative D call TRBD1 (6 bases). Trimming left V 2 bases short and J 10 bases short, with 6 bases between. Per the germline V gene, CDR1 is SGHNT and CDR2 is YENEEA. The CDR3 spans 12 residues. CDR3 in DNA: TGTGCCAGCAGCTTACAGGGGTCACCCCTCCACTTT. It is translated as CASSLQGSPLHF.

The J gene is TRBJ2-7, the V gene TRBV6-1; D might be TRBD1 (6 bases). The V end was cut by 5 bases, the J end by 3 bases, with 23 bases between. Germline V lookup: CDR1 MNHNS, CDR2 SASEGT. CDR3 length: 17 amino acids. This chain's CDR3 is CASSPIGQMKMVYEQYF. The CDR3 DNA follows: TGTGCCAGCAGTCCTATCGGACAGATGAAGATGGTCTACGAGCAGTACTTC.

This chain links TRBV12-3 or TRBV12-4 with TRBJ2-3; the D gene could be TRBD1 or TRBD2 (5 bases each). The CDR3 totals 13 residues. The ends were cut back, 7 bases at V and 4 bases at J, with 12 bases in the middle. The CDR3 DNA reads TGTGCCAGCACCGAGGGGATGCCAGATACGCAGTATTTT. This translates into CASTEGMPDTQYF.

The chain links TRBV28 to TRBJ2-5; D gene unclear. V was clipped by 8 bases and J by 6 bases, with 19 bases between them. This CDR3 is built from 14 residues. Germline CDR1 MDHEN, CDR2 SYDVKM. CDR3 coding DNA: TGTGCCAGCTTTCCTCGGGTAGGGCGGCAGACCCAGTACTTC. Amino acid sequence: CASFPRVGRQTQYF.

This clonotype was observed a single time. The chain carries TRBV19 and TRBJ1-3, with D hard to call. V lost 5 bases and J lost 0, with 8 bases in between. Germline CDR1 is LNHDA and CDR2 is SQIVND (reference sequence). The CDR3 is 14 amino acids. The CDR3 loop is CASSENSSGNTIYF. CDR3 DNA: TGTGCCAGTAGTGAGAATAGCTCTGGAAACACCATATATTTT. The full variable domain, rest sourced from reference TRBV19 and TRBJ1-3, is DGGITQSPKYLFRKEGQNVTLSCEQNLNHDAMYWYRQDPGQGLRLIYYSQIVNDFQKGDIAEGYSVSREKKESFPLTVTSAQKNPTAFYLCASSENSSGNTIYFGEGSWLTVV.

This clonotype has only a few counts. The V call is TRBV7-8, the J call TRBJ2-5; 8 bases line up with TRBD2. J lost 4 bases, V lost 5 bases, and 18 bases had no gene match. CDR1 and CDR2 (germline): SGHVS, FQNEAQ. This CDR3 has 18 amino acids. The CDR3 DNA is TGTGCCAGCAGCCCACAGAGTGGTAGCGGGGTTGGATCAGAGACCCAGTACTTC. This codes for CASSPQSGSGVGSETQYF.